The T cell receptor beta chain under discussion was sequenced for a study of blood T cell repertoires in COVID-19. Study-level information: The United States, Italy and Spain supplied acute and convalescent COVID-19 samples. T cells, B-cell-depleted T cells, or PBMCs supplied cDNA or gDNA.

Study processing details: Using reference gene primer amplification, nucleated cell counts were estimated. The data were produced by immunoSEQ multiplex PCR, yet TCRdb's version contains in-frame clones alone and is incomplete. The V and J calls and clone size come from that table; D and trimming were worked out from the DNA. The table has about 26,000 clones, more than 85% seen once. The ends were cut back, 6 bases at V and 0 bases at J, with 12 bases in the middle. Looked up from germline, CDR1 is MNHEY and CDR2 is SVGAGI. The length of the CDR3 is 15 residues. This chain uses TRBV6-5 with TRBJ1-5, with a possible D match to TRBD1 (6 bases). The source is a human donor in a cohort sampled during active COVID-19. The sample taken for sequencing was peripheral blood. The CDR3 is CASSTTGYSNQPQHF. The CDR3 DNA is TGTGCCAGCAGCACGACAGGATATAGCAATCAGCCCCAGCATTTT.